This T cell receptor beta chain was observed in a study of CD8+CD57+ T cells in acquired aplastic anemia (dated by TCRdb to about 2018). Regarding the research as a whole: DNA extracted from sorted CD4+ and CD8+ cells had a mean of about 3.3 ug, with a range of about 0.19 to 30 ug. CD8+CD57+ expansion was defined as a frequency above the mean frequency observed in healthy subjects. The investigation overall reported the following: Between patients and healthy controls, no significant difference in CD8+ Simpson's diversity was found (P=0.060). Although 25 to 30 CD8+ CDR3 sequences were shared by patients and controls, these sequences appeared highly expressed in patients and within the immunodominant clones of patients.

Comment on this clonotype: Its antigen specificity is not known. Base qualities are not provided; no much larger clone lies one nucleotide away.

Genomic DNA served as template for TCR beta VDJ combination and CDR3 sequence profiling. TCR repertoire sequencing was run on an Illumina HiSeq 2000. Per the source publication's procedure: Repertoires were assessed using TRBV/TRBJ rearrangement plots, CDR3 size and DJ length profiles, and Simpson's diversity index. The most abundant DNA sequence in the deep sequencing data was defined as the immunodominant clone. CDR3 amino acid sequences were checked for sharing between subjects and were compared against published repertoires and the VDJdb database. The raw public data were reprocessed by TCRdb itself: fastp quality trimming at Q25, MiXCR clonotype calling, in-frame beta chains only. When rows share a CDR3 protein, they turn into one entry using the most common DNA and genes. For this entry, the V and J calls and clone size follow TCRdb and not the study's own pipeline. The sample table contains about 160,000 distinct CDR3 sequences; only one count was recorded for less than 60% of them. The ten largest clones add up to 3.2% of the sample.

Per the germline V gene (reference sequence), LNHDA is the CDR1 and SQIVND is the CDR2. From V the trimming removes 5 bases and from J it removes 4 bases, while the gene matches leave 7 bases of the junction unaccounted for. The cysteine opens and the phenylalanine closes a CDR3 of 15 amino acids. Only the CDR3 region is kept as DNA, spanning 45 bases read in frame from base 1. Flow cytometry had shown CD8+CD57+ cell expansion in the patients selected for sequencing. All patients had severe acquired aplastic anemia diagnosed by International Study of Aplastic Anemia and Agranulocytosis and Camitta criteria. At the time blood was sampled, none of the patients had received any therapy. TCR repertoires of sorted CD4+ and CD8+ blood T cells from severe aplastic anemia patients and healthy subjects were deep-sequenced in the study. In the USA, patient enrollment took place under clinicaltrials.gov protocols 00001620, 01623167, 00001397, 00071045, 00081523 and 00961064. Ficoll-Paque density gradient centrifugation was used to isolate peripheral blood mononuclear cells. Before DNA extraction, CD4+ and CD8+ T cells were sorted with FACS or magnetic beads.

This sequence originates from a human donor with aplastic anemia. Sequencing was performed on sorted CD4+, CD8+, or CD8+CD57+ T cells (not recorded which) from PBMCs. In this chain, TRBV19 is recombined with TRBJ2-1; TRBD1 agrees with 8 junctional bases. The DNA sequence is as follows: TGTGCCAGTAGTGGGGGGAGGACAGGGTACAATGAGCAGTTCTTC. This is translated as CASSGGRTGYNEQFF.